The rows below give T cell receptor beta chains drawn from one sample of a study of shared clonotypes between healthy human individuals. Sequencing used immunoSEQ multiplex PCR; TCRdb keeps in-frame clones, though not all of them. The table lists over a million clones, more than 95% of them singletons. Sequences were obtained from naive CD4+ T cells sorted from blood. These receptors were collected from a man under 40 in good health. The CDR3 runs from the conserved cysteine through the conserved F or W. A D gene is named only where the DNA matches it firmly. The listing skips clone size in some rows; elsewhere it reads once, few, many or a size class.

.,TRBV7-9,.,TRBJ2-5,CASSLDSFAHETQYF,TGTGCCAGCAGCTTAGACAGTTTCGCGCATGAGACCCAGTACTTC
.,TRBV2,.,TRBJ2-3,CASSALFTDTQYF,TGTGCCAGCAGTGCTCTCTTCACAGATACGCAGTATTTT
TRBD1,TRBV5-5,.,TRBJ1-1,CASSPRTGILNTEAFF,TGTGCCAGCAGCCCCAGGACAGGAATACTTAACACTGAAGCTTTCTTT
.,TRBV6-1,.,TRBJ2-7,CASKVPGSSYEQYF,TGTGCCAGCAAGGTCCCGGGGAGCTCCTACGAGCAGTACTTC
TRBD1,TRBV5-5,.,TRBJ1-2,CASSLARQGNLYGYTF,TGTGCCAGCAGCTTGGCCCGACAGGGGAACCTCTATGGCTACACCTTC
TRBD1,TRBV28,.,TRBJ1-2,CASSPDRGYGYTF,TGTGCCAGCAGCCCGGACAGGGGCTATGGCTACACCTTC
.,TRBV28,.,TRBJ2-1,CASRKRYSSYNEQFF,TGTGCCAGCAGAAAGCGGTATAGCTCCTACAATGAGCAGTTCTTC
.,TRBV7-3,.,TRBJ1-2,CASSDFQAGSYTF,TGTGCCAGCAGCGATTTCCAGGCGGGCAGCTACACCTTC
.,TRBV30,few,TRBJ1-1,CAWSVQRFPRAFF,TGTGCCTGGAGTGTACAAAGGTTCCCTCGAGCTTTCTTT
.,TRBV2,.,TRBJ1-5,CASSDPPGDQPQHF,TGTGCCAGCAGTGACCCCCCCGGGGATCAGCCCCAGCATTTT
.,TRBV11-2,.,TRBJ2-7,CASSSLLGETHSYEQYF,TGTGCCAGCAGCTCACTATTGGGGGAGACCCACTCCTACGAGCAGTACTTC
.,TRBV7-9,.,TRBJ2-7,CASSFGTYEQYF,TGTGCCAGCAGCTTCGGAACCTACGAGCAGTACTTC
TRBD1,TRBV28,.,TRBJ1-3,CASSFTRGRAGNTIYF,TGTGCCAGCAGTTTTACCAGGGGGCGTGCCGGAAACACCATATATTTT
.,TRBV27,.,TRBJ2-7,CASSFRSGVYYEQYF,TGTGCCAGCAGTTTTCGGTCGGGGGTATACTACGAGCAGTACTTC
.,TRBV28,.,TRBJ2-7,CASSPVRAGRNEQYF,TGTGCCAGCAGTCCCGTGAGGGCAGGGAGGAACGAGCAGTACTTC
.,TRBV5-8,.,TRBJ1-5,CASSPIGWDSNQPQHF,TGTGCCAGCAGCCCCATTGGGTGGGATAGCAATCAGCCCCAGCATTTT
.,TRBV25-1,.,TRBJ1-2,CASSGRLANYGYTF,TGTGCCAGCAGTGGTAGGTTAGCTAACTATGGCTACACCTTC
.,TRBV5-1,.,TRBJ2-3,CASSLASVSTDTQYF,TGCGCCAGCAGCTTGGCTTCCGTAAGCACAGATACGCAGTATTTT
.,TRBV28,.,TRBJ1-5,CASRALGVQPQHF,TGTGCCAGCAGGGCACTGGGGGTTCAGCCCCAGCATTTT
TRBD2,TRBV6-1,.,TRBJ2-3,CASSEVLAGVSTDTQYF,TGTGCCAGCAGTGAGGTGTTAGCGGGAGTTAGCACAGATACGCAGTATTTT
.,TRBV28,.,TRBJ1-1,CASSFSGEAEAFF,TGTGCCAGCAGTTTTTCCGGGGAAGCTGAAGCTTTCTTT
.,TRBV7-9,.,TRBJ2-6,CASRGVEGANVLTF,TGTGCCAGCAGGGGGGTGGAAGGGGCCAACGTCCTGACTTTC
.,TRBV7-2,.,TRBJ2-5,CASSLVGWQETQYF,TGTGCCAGCAGCTTAGTCGGCTGGCAAGAGACCCAGTACTTC
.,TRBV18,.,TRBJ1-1,CASSRRETEAFF,TGTGCCAGCTCACGCCGTGAGACTGAAGCTTTCTTT
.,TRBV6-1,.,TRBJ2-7,CASSEGGHFEQYF,TGTGCCAGCAGTGAAGGGGGACATTTCGAGCAGTACTTC
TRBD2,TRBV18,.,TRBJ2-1,CASSTLAGEGNEQFF,TGTGCCAGCTCAACCCTAGCGGGAGAGGGCAATGAGCAGTTCTTC
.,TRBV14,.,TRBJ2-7,CASSQESARRYEQYF,TGTGCCAGCAGCCAAGAAAGCGCCAGGCGCTACGAGCAGTACTTC
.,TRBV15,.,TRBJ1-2,CATSRQEGSGYTF,TGTGCCACCAGTCGGCAGGAGGGTAGTGGCTACACCTTC
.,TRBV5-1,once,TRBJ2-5,CASSLVAGIIQETQYF,TGCGCCAGCAGCTTGGTCGCAGGTATAATTCAAGAGACCCAGTACTTC
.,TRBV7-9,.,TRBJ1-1,CASSPRRHTEAFF,TGTGCCAGCAGCCCAAGACGGCACACTGAAGCTTTCTTT
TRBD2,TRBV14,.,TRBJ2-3,CASSRTSGSVYTDTQYF,TGTGCCAGCAGCCGGACTAGCGGGAGCGTGTACACAGATACGCAGTATTTT
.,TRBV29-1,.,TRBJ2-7,CSGLVGAHRRPWNF,TGCAGCGGCCTCGTTGGGGCCCACAGGAGGCCCTGGAACTTC
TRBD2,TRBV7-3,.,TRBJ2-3,CASSPTRESFNTQYF,TGTGCCAGCAGCCCAACGCGGGAGAGCTTTAATACGCAGTATTTT
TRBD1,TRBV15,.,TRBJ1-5,CATSRNALDRAQPQHF,TGTGCCACCAGCCGCAATGCACTTGACAGGGCTCAGCCCCAGCATTTT
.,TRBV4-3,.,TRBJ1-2,CASSQVGQGSHGYTF,TGCGCCAGCAGCCAAGTTGGGCAGGGGAGTCATGGCTACACCTTC
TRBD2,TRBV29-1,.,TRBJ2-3,CSVERSSGSLTDTQYF,TGCAGCGTTGAAAGGTCTAGCGGGAGTCTCACAGATACGCAGTATTTT
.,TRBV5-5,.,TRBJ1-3,CASSPHGGGNTIYF,TGTGCCAGCAGCCCTCACGGCGGAGGAAACACCATATATTTT
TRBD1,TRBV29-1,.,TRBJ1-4,CSVKQGSTNEKLFF,TGCAGCGTAAAACAGGGGTCTACTAATGAAAAACTGTTTTTT
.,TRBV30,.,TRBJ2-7,CAWIPRRGGQYF,TGTGCCTGGATTCCCAGGCGGGGCGGGCAGTACTTC
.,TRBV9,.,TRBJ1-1,CASSAGRKDNTEAFF,TGTGCCAGCAGCGCTGGTCGCAAAGATAACACTGAAGCTTTCTTT
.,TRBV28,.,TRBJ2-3,CASSSHTDTQYF,TGTGCCAGCAGCTCTCACACAGATACGCAGTATTTT
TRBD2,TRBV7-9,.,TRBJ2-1,CASSATGTRGNEQFF,TGTGCCAGCAGCGCAACCGGGACTAGAGGTAATGAGCAGTTCTTC
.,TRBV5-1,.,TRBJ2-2,CASSLSSVYTGELFF,TGCGCCAGCAGCTTGTCGTCAGTTTACACCGGGGAGCTGTTTTTT
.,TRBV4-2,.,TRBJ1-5,CASSQDRTNNQPQHF,TGTGCCAGCAGCCAAGATAGGACAAACAATCAGCCCCAGCATTTT
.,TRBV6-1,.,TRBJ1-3,CASSAWGPGNTIYF,TGTGCCAGCAGTGCATGGGGGCCTGGAAACACCATATATTTT
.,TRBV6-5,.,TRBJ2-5,CASSYTPAVVETQYF,TGTGCCAGCAGTTACACCCCCGCGGTGGTCGAGACCCAGTACTTC
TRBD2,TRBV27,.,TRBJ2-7,CASSQREGYEQYF,TGTGCCAGCTCGCAAAGGGAGGGTTACGAGCAGTACTTC
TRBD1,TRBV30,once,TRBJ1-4,CAWSVQGLPNEKLFF,TGTGCCTGGAGTGTACAGGGGCTGCCTAATGAAAAACTGTTTTTT
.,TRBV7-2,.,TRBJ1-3,CASSPQGASGNTIYF,TGTGCCAGCAGCCCACAGGGCGCCTCTGGAAACACCATATATTTT
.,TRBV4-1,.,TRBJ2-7,CASSLQVYRVSYEQYF,TGCGCCAGCAGCCTACAAGTTTATCGGGTTTCTTACGAGCAGTACTTC
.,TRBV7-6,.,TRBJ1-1,CASSLIEGAGTEAFF,TGTGCCAGCAGCTTAATTGAGGGCGCGGGTACTGAAGCTTTCTTT
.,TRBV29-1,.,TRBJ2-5,CSFLAGQETQYF,TGCAGCTTCTTGGCAGGGCAAGAGACCCAGTACTTC
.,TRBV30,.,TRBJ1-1,CAWRSLMNTEAFF,TGTGCCTGGAGGTCCCTTATGAACACTGAAGCTTTCTTT
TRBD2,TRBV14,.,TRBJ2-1,CASSQELARLSEQFF,TGTGCCAGCAGCCAAGAACTAGCGAGATTGAGTGAGCAGTTCTTC